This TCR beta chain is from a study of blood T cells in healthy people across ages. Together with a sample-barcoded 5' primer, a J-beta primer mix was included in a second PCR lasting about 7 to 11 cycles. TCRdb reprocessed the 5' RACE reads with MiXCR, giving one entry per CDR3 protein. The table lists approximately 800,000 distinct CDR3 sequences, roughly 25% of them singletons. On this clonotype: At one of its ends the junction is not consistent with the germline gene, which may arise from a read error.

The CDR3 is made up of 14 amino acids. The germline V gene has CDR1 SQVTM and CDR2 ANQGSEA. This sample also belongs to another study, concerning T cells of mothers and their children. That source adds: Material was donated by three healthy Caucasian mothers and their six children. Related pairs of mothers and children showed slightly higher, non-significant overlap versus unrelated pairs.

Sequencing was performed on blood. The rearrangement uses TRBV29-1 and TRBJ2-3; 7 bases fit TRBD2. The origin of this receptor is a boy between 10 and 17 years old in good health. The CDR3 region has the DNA TGCAGCGTTGTTGGACTAGACGACACAGGTACGCAGTATTTT. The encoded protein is CSVVGLDDTGTQYF.